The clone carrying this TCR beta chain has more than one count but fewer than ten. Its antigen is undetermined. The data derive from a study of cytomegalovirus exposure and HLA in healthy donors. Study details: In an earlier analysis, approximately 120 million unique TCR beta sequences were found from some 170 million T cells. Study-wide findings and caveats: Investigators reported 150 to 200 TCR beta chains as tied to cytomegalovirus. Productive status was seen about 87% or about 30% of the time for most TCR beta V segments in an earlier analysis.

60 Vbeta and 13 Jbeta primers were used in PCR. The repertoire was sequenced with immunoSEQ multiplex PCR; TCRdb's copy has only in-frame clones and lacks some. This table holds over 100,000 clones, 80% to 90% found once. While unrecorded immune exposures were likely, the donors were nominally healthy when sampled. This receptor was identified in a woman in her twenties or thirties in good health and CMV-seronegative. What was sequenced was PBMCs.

The DNA of the CDR3 is TGTGCCAGCAGCCCAGGGAGGAGAACTGAAGCTTTCTTT. Amino acid sequence: CASSPGRRTEAFF. The chain has TRBV7-9 and TRBJ1-1, with TRBD1 as a possible D gene (5 bases). There are 13 residues in the CDR3. Between the trimmed V and J ends, which lost 5 bases and 5 bases, there was a span of 12 bases. Germline loops: CDR1 SEHNR, CDR2 FQNEAQ (reference sequence).